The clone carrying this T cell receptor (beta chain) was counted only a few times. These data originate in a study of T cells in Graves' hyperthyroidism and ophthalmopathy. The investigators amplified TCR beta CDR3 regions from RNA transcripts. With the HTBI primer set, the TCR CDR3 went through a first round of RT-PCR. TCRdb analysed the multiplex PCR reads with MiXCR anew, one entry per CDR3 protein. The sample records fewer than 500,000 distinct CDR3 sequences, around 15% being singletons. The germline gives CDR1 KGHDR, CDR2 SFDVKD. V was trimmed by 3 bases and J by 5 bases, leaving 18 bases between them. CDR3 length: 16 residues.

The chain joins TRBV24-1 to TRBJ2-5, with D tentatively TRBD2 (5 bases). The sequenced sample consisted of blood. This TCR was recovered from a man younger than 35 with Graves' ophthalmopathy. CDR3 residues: CATSDPTRGSWETQYF. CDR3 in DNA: TGTGCCACCAGTGATCCCACCCGCGGGTCGTGGGAGACCCAGTACTTC.